One sample yielded the 5 T cell receptor beta chains listed below, sequenced in a study of T cell changes during pregnancy in multiple sclerosis. The data were produced by immunoSEQ multiplex PCR, yet TCRdb's version contains in-frame clones alone and is incomplete. Of 35,000 to 40,000 clones listed, 92% are singletons. Material: CD8+ T cells from peripheral blood mononuclear cells, obtained in the third trimester of pregnancy. Source of these receptors: a female donor with multiple sclerosis, enrolled in a pregnancy study.

The rearrangement links TRBV7-9 to TRBJ2-1, with D possibly TRBD1 on 5 matching bases. V was trimmed by 1 base and J by 0 bases, leaving 10 bases between them. CDR1 is SEHNR, CDR2 FQNEAQ, per germline (reference sequence). The CDR3 contains 16 residues. The CDR3, as DNA: TGTGCCAGCAGCTTAGTGGGGCGGTCCTCCTACAATGAGCAGTTCTTC. It yields the protein CASSLVGRSSYNEQFF.

The chain carries TRBV12-5 and TRBJ1-4, with 9 bases lining up with TRBD1. Trimming took 0 bases from V and 10 from J; bases not matched to a gene: 6. The CDR3 spans 15 residues. Germline V gene lookup returns CDR1 LGHNT and CDR2 FRNRAP. The CDR3 loop reads CASGLVPVDRGKLFF. The CDR3 DNA follows: TGTGCTAGTGGTTTGGTACCGGTGGACAGGGGAAAACTGTTTTTT.

The chain employs TRBV1 and TRBJ2-5; TRBD2 is the table's D call, not checked against the DNA. TRBV1 corresponds to a pseudogene. The CDR3 is 17 residues long. CDR3 nucleotide sequence: TGCACCAGCAGCCAACTACTAGCGGGAGGGCACCCAGAGACCCAGTACTTC. It yields the protein CTSSQLLAGGHPETQYF.

The genes are TRBV19 and TRBJ1-5; TRBD1 matches 12 bases. CDR1 is LNHDA and CDR2 is SQIVND in the germline V gene (reference sequence). This CDR3 is 13 amino acids long. V shed 8 bases, J shed 7 bases, and the junction held 3 bases outside the gene matches. The CDR3 is CASGTGGDQPQHF. In DNA form, the CDR3 reads TGTGCCAGTGGGACAGGGGGCGACCAGCCCCAGCATTTT. The full variable domain, with the rest looked up from reference TRBV19 and TRBJ1-5, is DGGITQSPKYLFRKEGQNVTLSCEQNLNHDAMYWYRQDPGQGLRLIYYSQIVNDFQKGDIAEGYSVSREKKESFPLTVTSAQKNPTAFYLCASGTGGDQPQHFGDGTRLSIL.

This chain joins TRBV2 and TRBJ2-1, with 13 nucleotides matching TRBD2. The junction had 9 bases not matched to a gene; V was cut back by 6 bases and J by 1 base. The CDR3 loop spans 18 amino acids. Germline V gene lookup returns CDR1 SNHLY and CDR2 FYNNEI. CDR3 in amino acids: CASSVQLAGGPSYNEQFF. The DNA for the CDR3 is TGTGCCAGCAGCGTCCAACTAGCGGGAGGGCCTTCCTACAATGAGCAGTTCTTC.